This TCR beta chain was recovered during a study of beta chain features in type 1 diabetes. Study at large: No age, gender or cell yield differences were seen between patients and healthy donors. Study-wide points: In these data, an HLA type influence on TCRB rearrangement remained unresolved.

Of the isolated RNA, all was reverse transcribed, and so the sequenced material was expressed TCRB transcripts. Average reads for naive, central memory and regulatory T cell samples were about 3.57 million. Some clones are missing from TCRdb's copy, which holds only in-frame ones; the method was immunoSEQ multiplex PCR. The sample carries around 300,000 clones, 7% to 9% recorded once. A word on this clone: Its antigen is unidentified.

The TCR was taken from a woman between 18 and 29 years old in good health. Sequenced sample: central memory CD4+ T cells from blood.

The CDR3 spells CASTPTSGRRYNEQFF. Written as DNA, the CDR3 is TGCGCCAGCACTCCGACTAGCGGGAGACGGTACAATGAGCAGTTCTTC. V and J are TRBV5-1 and TRBJ2-1; 12 bases agree with TRBD2. The CDR3 length is 16 residues. V was pared by 6 bases and J by 4 bases, with 8 bases of the junction left unmatched. Germline V gene data show CDR1 as SGHRS and CDR2 as YFSETQ.